These 4 T cell receptor beta chains came from one sample sequenced in a study of blood T cell repertoires in COVID-19. Using immunoSEQ multiplex PCR, the repertoire was profiled, and TCRdb retains in-frame clones only, with some absent. The sample carries 110,000 to 150,000 clones, roughly 84% recorded once. Sequenced: peripheral blood. These receptors were obtained from a human donor in a cohort sampled during active COVID-19.

The J gene is TRBJ2-1, the V gene TRBV14; D ambiguous. V lost 2 bases to trimming and J lost 6 bases, with 14 bases between them. Per the germline V gene, CDR1 is SGHDN and CDR2 is FVKESK. CDR3 length: 15 amino acids. The chain's CDR3 is CASSQLRSRGNEQFF. The CDR3 DNA sequence: TGTGCCAGCAGCCAACTGCGATCTAGAGGCAATGAGCAGTTCTTC.

The chain has TRBV28 and TRBJ1-2; no reliable D call. The length of the CDR3 is 15 residues. CDR1 and CDR2 (germline): MDHEN, SYDVKM. Trimming shortened V by 5 bases and J by 3 bases, and 16 bases separated the two germline ends. The CDR3 DNA sequence: TGTGCCAGCAGTCCCGAGGCCCGAGGGTACTATGGCTACACCTTC. Encoded protein: CASSPEARGYYGYTF.

The gene calls are TRBV5-1 and TRBJ1-1; D not certain. There are 14 residues in the CDR3. Between the trimmed V and J ends, which lost 4 bases and 2 bases, there was a span of 12 bases. Germline values: CDR1 SGHRS, CDR2 YFSETQ. CDR3 coding DNA: TGCGCCAGCAGCCTCCCGGGTCCCAACACTGAAGCTTTCTTT. Translating it yields CASSLPGPNTEAFF.

The chain joins TRBV5-4 to TRBJ2-5, with D perhaps TRBD1 (6 bases). Germline lookup yields CDR1 SGHNT and CDR2 YYREEE (reference sequence). V dropped 4 bases and J dropped 5 bases, with 15 bases sitting between them. This CDR3 comprises 14 residues. CDR3 amino acids: CASSNRQDGETQYF. In nucleotides, the CDR3 is TGTGCCAGCAGCAACCGACAGGATGGGGAGACCCAGTACTTC.